This TCR beta chain was sequenced in a study of blood T cell repertoires in COVID-19. Looking at the study overall: Material from acute and convalescent COVID-19 was sourced from the United States, Italy and Spain.

Details on this clone: At one end, the junction sequence differs from germline, possibly due to a read error.

As processed by the authors: From reference gene primer amplification, estimates of nucleated cell counts were derived. The assay was immunoSEQ multiplex PCR, and TCRdb's table has in-frame clones only and misses some. V, J and clone size were drawn from that table, and D and trimming were deduced from the DNA. The sample includes more than 300,000 clones, roughly 88% seen only once; the top ten take 1.6%. The CDR3 contains 15 residues. Germline values: CDR1 SSHAT, CDR2 FNYEAQ (reference sequence). This sequence joins TRBV7-7 and TRBJ2-1; 9 nucleotides match TRBD1. The sample was peripheral blood. The sequence was obtained from a woman aged 45-60 years with acute or convalescent COVID-19. The CDR3 region has the DNA TGTGCTAGCAGCAGATGGACAGGGGACTACAATGAGCAGTTCTTC. The encoded protein is CASSRWTGDYNEQFF.